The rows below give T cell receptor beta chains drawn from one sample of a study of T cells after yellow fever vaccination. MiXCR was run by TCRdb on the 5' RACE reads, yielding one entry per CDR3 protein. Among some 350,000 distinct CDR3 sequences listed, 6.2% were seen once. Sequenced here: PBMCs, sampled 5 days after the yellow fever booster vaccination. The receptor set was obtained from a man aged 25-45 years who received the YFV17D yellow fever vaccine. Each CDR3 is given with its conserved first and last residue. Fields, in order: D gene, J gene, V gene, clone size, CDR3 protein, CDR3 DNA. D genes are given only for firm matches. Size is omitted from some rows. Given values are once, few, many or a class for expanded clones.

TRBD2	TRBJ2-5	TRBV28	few	CASRPRWGWTSGGQETQYF	TGTGCCAGCAGACCCCGTTGGGGTTGGACTAGCGGGGGCCAAGAGACCCAGTACTTC
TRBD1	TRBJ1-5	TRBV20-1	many	CSATRDRGASSQQPQHF	TGCAGTGCTACCCGGGACAGGGGCGCTTCGTCCCAACAGCCCCAGCATTTT
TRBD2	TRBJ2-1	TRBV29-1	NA	CNVAGYENNEQFF	TGCAACGTAGCGGGATATGAGAACAATGAGCAGTTCTTC
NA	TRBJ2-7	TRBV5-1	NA	CASSLSPNYEQYF	TGCGCCAGCAGCCTAAGTCCGAACTACGAGCAGTACTTC
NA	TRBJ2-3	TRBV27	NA	CASSEGGLGGTDTQYF	TGTGCCAGCAGTGAAGGAGGGTTGGGGGGCACAGATACGCAGTATTTT
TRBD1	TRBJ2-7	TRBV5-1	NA	CASSSPGTGTYEQYF	TGCGCCAGCAGCTCCCCCGGGACAGGGACCTACGAGCAGTACTTC
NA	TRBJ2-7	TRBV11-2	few	CASSLVAPGYEQYF	TGTGCCAGCAGCTTAGTTGCGCCTGGCTACGAGCAGTACTTC
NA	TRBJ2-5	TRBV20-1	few	CSARPPGPRETQYF	TGCAGTGCTAGGCCCCCTGGGCCGAGGGAGACCCAGTACTTC
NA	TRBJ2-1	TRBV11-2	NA	CASSLVGSGSGINGEQFF	TGTGCCAGCAGCTTAGTTGGGTCAGGGTCAGGGATCAACGGTGAGCAGTTCTTC
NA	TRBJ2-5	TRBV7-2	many	CASSQALGQETQYF	TGTGCCAGCAGCCAGGCGCTGGGCCAAGAGACCCAGTACTTC
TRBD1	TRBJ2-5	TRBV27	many	CASSFGTGDGETQYF	TGTGCCAGCAGTTTTGGGACAGGGGATGGGGAGACCCAGTACTTC
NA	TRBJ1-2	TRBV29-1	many	CSVEKDVYGYTF	TGCAGCGTTGAGAAGGACGTCTATGGCTACACCTTC
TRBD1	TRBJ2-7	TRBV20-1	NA	CSARNFLGGGQGPYEQYF	TGCAGTGCTAGAAACTTTTTGGGGGGGGGACAGGGTCCCTACGAGCAGTACTTC
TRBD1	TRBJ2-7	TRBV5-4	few	CASSSGQGAVEQYF	TGTGCCAGCAGCTCGGGACAGGGGGCCGTTGAGCAGTACTTC
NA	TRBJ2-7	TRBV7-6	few	CASSLVALPSYEQYF	TGTGCCAGCAGCTTAGTGGCCCTCCCCTCCTACGAGCAGTACTTC
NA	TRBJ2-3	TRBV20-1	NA	CSASGEAGVTTDTQYF	TGCAGTGCTTCAGGGGAGGCGGGAGTCACGACAGATACGCAGTATTTT
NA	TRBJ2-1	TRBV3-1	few	CASSRPGAYNEQFF	TGTGCCAGTTCCCGACCGGGAGCCTACAATGAGCAGTTCTTC
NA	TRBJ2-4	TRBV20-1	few	CSASSGGDIQYF	TGCAGTGCTAGCTCAGGGGGGGACATTCAGTACTTC
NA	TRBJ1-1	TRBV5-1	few	CASSWTTGQPEAFF	TGCGCCAGCAGCTGGACGACAGGTCAGCCTGAAGCTTTCTTT
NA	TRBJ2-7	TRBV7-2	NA	CASSLVSGSEQYF	TGTGCCAGCAGCTTAGTAAGCGGTTCCGAGCAGTACTTC
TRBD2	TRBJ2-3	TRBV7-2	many	CASSPWAGGTDTQYF	TGTGCCAGCAGCCCTTGGGCGGGAGGCACAGATACGCAGTATTTT
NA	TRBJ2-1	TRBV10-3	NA	CAISEGDGTPYNEQFF	TGTGCCATCAGTGAGGGAGACGGAACACCGTACAATGAGCAGTTCTTC
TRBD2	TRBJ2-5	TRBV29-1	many	CSVVGAMVAGLPTQYF	TGCAGCGTTGTAGGAGCGATGGTAGCGGGCCTCCCGACCCAGTACTTC
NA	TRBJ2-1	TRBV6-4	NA	CASSKNEQFF	TGTGCCAGCAGTAAGAATGAGCAGTTCTTC
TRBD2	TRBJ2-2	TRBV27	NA	CASRPGGSYTGELFF	TGTGCCAGCAGACCGGGGGGGAGCTACACCGGGGAGCTGTTTTTT
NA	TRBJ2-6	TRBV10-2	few	CASGGESSGANVLTF	TGCGCCAGTGGGGGCGAGTCGTCAGGGGCCAACGTCCTGACTTTC